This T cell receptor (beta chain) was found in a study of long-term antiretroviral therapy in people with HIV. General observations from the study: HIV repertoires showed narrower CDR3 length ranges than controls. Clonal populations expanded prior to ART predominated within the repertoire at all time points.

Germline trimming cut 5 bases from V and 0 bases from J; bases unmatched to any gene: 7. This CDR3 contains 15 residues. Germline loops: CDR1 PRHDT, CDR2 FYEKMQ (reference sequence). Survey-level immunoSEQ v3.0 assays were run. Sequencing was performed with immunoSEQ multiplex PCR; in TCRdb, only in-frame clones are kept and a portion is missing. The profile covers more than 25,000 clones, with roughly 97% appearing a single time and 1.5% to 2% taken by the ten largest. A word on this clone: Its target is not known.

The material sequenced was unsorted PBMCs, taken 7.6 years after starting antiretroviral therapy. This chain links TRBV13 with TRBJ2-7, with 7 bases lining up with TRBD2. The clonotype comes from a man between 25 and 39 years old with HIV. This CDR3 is CASSTGPGGSYEQYF. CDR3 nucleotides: TGTGCCAGCAGCACTGGTCCGGGAGGCTCCTACGAGCAGTACTTC.